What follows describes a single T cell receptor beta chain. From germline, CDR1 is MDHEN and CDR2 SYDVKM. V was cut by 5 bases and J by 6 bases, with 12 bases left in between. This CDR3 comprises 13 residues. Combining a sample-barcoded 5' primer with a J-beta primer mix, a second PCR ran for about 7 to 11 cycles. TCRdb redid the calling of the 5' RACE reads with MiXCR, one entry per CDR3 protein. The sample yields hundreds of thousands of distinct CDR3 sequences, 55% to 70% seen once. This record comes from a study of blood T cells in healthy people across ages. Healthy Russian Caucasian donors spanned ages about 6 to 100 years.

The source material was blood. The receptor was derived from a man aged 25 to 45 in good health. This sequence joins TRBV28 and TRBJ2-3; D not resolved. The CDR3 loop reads CASSPHQVDTQYF. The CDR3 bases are TGTGCCAGCAGTCCCCACCAGGTGGATACGCAGTATTTT.